This record covers a single T cell receptor (beta chain). This sample was included in a study of OX40 agonist ivuxolimab in advanced cancers. For the study at large: At doses from 0.01 to 10 mg/kg, patients were given intravenous ivuxolimab every 2 weeks. Of mixed ages from about 20 to 90 and averaging around 60 years, the group was more than 65% male.

The ends were cut back, 4 bases at V and 3 bases at J, with 9 bases in the middle. Germline V lookup: CDR1 SGHAT, CDR2 FQNNGV. The CDR3 runs to 13 residues. Some clones are missing from TCRdb's copy, which holds only in-frame ones; the method was immunoSEQ multiplex PCR. The sample records around 64,000 clones, approximately 90% being singletons. The TCR sequence derives from an adult with an advanced solid tumor such as melanoma, head and neck, liver or kidney cancer. The source was CD4+ or CD8+ T cells sorted from blood, collected in a trial of the OX40 agonist ivuxolimab. The J gene is TRBJ2-5, the V gene TRBV11-2; D unresolved. The CDR3 DNA reads as TGTGCCAGCAGCTACTACGACGAAGAGACCCAGTACTTC. It translates to CASSYYDEETQYF.